The 13 T cell receptor beta chains below all came from one sample that was sequenced in a study of identical twins. TCRdb independently ran MiXCR on the 5' RACE reads; one entry per CDR3 protein. Of hundreds of thousands of distinct CDR3 sequences in the sample, 15% to 20% were seen once. This sample also appeared in a second study, on T cells expressing NK-cell markers.

Sequences were obtained from PBMCs. These TCRs come from a woman aged 18-29 years in good health.

The chain joins TRBV5-1 to TRBJ2-5; D gene uncertain. V lost 0 bases and J 2 bases, leaving 11 bases between the germline ends. Germline CDR1 and CDR2: SGHRS and YFSETQ. This CDR3 is built from 15 residues. The CDR3 loop is CASSLGLSFQETQYF. DNA for the CDR3: TGCGCCAGCAGCTTGGGACTCTCATTTCAAGAGACCCAGTACTTC.

There are a few counts of this clonotype. This sequence joins TRBV6-2 or TRBV6-3 and TRBJ2-2; D uncertain. The CDR3 length is 15 residues. CDR1 MNHEY and CDR2 SVGEGT come from the germline V gene. Trimming shortened V by 4 bases and J by 2 bases, and 11 bases separated the two germline ends. CDR3 DNA sequence: TGTGCCAGCAGTTCTTGGCAGACTAACACCGGGGAGCTGTTTTTT. Translated: CASSSWQTNTGELFF.

In this sample, this clonotype turned up many times. V and J are TRBV12-3 or TRBV12-4 and TRBJ1-1; TRBD1 aligns across 8 bases. CDR3 length: 15 residues. V was pared by 6 bases and J by 3 bases, with 9 bases of the junction left unmatched. CDR3 sequence (DNA): TGTGCCAGCAGCCCTGGACAGGGCTGGGACACTGAAGCTTTCTTT. Translated, it gives CASSPGQGWDTEAFF.

This chain joins TRBV5-3 and TRBJ1-3; the D is unclear. TRBV5-3 is known as an ORF, though its function is uncertain. Trimming shortened V by 8 bases and J by 0 bases, and 18 bases separated the two germline ends. CDR3 size: 16 residues. The DNA of the CDR3 is TGTGCCAGGGGCCCTGGGCTCCTCTGCTCTGGAAACACCATATATTTT. Amino acids: CARGPGLLCSGNTIYF.

The chain couples TRBV24-1 to TRBJ2-5, with D perhaps assigned TRBD1 or TRBD2 (5 bases each). Germline CDR1 reads KGHDR; CDR2 reads SFDVKD. The CDR3 totals 12 residues. The CDR3 nucleotides are TGTCCCCCGGGACCGACTGAAGAGACCCAGTACTTC. It specifies CPPGPTEETQYF.

This chain links TRBV11-2 with TRBJ2-1, with D possibly TRBD2 on 5 matching bases. Per germline, CDR1 SGHAT and CDR2 FQNNGV. The CDR3 is made up of 18 amino acids. Trimming removed 5 bases from V and 0 bases from J, with 20 bases in between. In DNA form, the CDR3 reads TGTGCCAGCAGCCGCGGGTTGAGGCGCCCCAGCTCCTACAATGAGCAGTTCTTC. Residues: CASSRGLRRPSSYNEQFF.

Only a few counts were recorded for this clonotype. The chain employs TRBV29-1 and TRBJ2-5, with D maybe TRBD1 (6 bases). Germline V CDR1 and CDR2: SQVTM, ANQGSEA. There are 12 residues in the CDR3. The germline V and J ends were trimmed by 2 bases and 5 bases, with 9 bases remaining between them. The CDR3 DNA reads as TGCAGCGTTGAAAGGGGGTTGGAGACCCAGTACTTC. It is translated as CSVERGLETQYF.

The chain recombines TRBV5-5 with TRBJ2-1; D tentatively reads TRBD1 or TRBD2 (6 bases each). The CDR3 runs to 15 residues. Germline CDR1 reads SGHKS; CDR2 reads YYEKEE (reference sequence). The V end lost 5 bases, the J end lost 8 bases, and 20 bases lay between the germline ends. The DNA for the CDR3 is TGTGCCAGCAGTCAGACTAGTAGAGGGGGAGATGAGCAGTTCTTC. As protein: CASSQTSRGGDEQFF.

This clonotype was seen a few times. The rearrangement links TRBV20-1 to TRBJ1-2; D is unresolved. CDR3 size: 14 residues. Germline V CDR1 and CDR2: DFQATT, SNEGSKA (reference sequence). The V gene lost 7 bases and the J gene lost 4 bases, with 19 bases spanning the gap. The CDR3: CSVQPSTKPYGYTF. Here the CDR3 DNA reads TGCAGTGTCCAGCCGTCGACAAAACCCTATGGCTACACCTTC.

This chain links TRBV10-1 with TRBJ2-1; weak D call: TRBD1 (5 bases). Trimming removed 0 bases from V and 2 bases from J, with 17 bases in between. CDR1 and CDR2 (germline): WNHNN, SYGVQD (reference sequence). CDR3 length equals 18 residues. The CDR3 here is CASSESNPGFSPYNEQFF. CDR3 bases: TGCGCCAGCAGTGAGTCTAACCCAGGGTTTAGCCCCTACAATGAGCAGTTCTTC.

This clonotype was detected only a few times. The chain combines TRBV4-3 with TRBJ2-1, with D unclear. Germline-derived CDR1 and CDR2 are LGHNA and YSLEER. The CDR3 runs 16 residues. V lost 6 bases and J lost 0, with 15 bases in between. CDR3 bases: TGCGCCAGCAGTCGAAAAAGCGTGAGCTCCTACAATGAGCAGTTCTTC. Protein: CASSRKSVSSYNEQFF.

There are a few counts of this clonotype. The rearrangement uses TRBV12-3 or TRBV12-4 and TRBJ1-2; TRBD1 aligns across 10 bases. V shed 5 bases and J 4 bases; nucleotides not matched to a gene: 4. The CDR3 consists of 14 residues. Here the CDR3 reads CASSPWTGGYGYTF. CDR3 nucleotides: TGTGCCAGCAGTCCCTGGACAGGGGGCTATGGCTACACCTTC.

The rearrangement joins TRBV5-1 to TRBJ2-7; 7 bases align to TRBD1. CDR3 length equals 15 residues. Germline V gives CDR1 SGHRS, CDR2 YFSETQ. V dropped 3 bases and J dropped 4; count of bases not matched to a gene: 10. The CDR3, as DNA: TGCGCCAGCAGCTCCGCCTTGGGACAGCAATACGAGCAGTACTTC. Its translation is CASSSALGQQYEQYF.